This T cell receptor (beta chain) derives from a study of radiotherapy plus CTLA-4 blockade in lung cancer. Study-level information: In about 20% of patients, objective responses were seen; roughly 28% had disease control.

Concerning this clone: Antigen specificity is unknown.

The V end lost 8 bases, the J end lost 0 bases, and 14 bases lay between the germline ends. The CDR3 has 14 amino acids. CDR1 is SNHLY, CDR2 FYNNEI, per germline. General study points: TCR clones originating in tumors grew in number in blood after radiotherapy plus ipilimumab. In blood, early T cell clone dynamics reportedly predicted response best, together with interferon-beta.

Clones were sequenced by immunoSEQ multiplex PCR, and TCRdb holds only the in-frame ones, with some missing. Of 55,000 to 65,000 clones in the sample, less than 85% were seen once. The source of this sequence is a human donor with non-small cell lung cancer who had a complete response to radiotherapy plus ipilimumab. Sequenced material: peripheral blood, taken from a patient treated with radiotherapy plus ipilimumab. The J gene is TRBJ2-7, the V gene TRBV2; tentative D call: TRBD1 (6 bases). DNA of the CDR3: TGTGCCAGCGTGACAGGCGAAAGCTCCTACGAGCAGTACTTC. Translated: CASVTGESSYEQYF. The entire variable domain, with the rest obtained from reference TRBV2 and TRBJ2-7, is as follows: EPEVTQTPSHQVTQMGQEVILRCVPISNHLYFYWYRQILGQKVEFLVSFYNNEISEKSEIFDDQFSVERPDGSNFTLKIRSTKLEDSAMYFCASVTGESSYEQYFGPGTRLTVT.